This T cell receptor beta chain comes out of a study of T cell responses to AZD1222 COVID-19 vaccine. The CDR3 is 16 residues long. Per germline, CDR1 KGHSH and CDR2 LQKENI. V shed 2 bases and J shed 0 bases, with 12 bases lying between them. Produced via immunoSEQ multiplex PCR; TCRdb's table is partial and in-frame only. The sample shows 100,000 or so clones, over 75% of them seen only once. The input for sequencing was peripheral blood, taken on day 0 of AZD1222 vaccination. The chain couples TRBV18 to TRBJ2-3, with D possibly TRBD2 on 5 matching bases. The TCR originated in an adult in good health. CDR3 DNA: TGTGCCAGCTCACCAGGGTTCGCGGGCAGCACAGATACGCAGTATTTT. It yields the protein CASSPGFAGSTDTQYF.